These 27 T cell receptor beta chains were sequenced from one sample in a study of blood T cell repertoires in COVID-19. Produced via immunoSEQ multiplex PCR; TCRdb's table is partial and in-frame only. The sample holds approximately 220,000 clones, roughly 90% seen once. Sequenced sample: PBMCs or T cells enriched from blood (not recorded which). These TCRs come from a young woman with acute COVID-19.

The chain joins TRBV18 to TRBJ2-7; a weak D match, TRBD1 (6 bases). The CDR3 length is 13 residues. The germline V gene encodes CDR1 KGHSH and CDR2 LQKENI. The V end lost 5 bases, the J end lost 5 bases, and 13 bases lay between the germline ends. The CDR3 protein is CASSSQGYNEQYF. The DNA for the CDR3 is TGTGCCAGCTCATCTCAGGGGTACAACGAGCAGTACTTC.

In the case of this clone: The junction does not match germline at one end; this may be a read error. This chain connects TRBV3-1 (or the pseudogene TRBV3-2) to TRBJ2-7; 8 bases fit TRBD2. Germline CDR1 reads LGHDT; CDR2 reads YNNKEL (reference sequence). The CDR3 spans 14 residues. CDR3 in amino acids: CASSPGGSGVLLDF. CDR3 coding DNA: TGTGCCAGCAGCCCTGGGGGTAGCGGGGTTCTTCTGGACTTC.

V usage is TRBV2 and J usage is TRBJ1-4; a possible D gene is TRBD1 (6 bases). This CDR3 contains 14 residues. In germline, CDR1 is SNHLY, CDR2 FYNNEI. V gave up 6 bases and J gave up 8 bases, with 16 bases separating them. Here the CDR3 reads CASSLQGLLEKLFF. As DNA, the CDR3 is TGTGCCAGCAGCCTACAGGGATTGTTAGAAAAACTGTTTTTT.

The chain carries TRBV7-8 and TRBJ1-5; 10 bases fit TRBD1. J was trimmed by 6 bases and V by 4 bases; bases with no gene match: 6. The CDR3 covers 15 residues. Germline V gives CDR1 SGHVS, CDR2 FQNEAQ. The DNA for the CDR3 is TGTGCCAGCAGCTCCGGGACAGGGGCCAGTCAGCCCCAGCATTTT. As protein: CASSSGTGASQPQHF.

The chain combines TRBV19 with TRBJ2-7; 12 bases align to TRBD2. In germline, CDR1 is LNHDA, CDR2 SQIVND (reference sequence). V lost 6 bases and J lost 6; bases outside the gene matches: 3. The CDR3 covers 13 residues. For the CDR3, the DNA is TGTGCCAGTAGACTAGCGGGGGGACCCGAGCAGTACTTC. Translation gives CASRLAGGPEQYF.

The chain recombines TRBV2 with TRBJ1-5; D not resolved. This CDR3 has 13 amino acids. Germline V gene lookup returns CDR1 SNHLY and CDR2 FYNNEI. The V and J ends lost 9 bases and 3 bases respectively, with 12 bases between them. The CDR3 reads CASTGQHNQPQHF. As DNA, the CDR3 is TGTGCCAGTACTGGGCAGCACAATCAGCCCCAGCATTTT.

The CDR3 spells CSVPRGQTNYGYTF. CDR3 in DNA: TGCAGCGTGCCGAGAGGACAGACAAACTATGGCTACACCTTC. The V gene is TRBV29-1, the J gene TRBJ1-2; the D gene is possibly TRBD1 (6 bases). CDR3 length: 14 amino acids. Deletions cut 6 bases from V and 2 bases from J, with 16 bases between. The germline V gene encodes CDR1 SQVTM and CDR2 ANQGSEA. Drawing the rest from reference TRBV29-1 and TRBJ1-2, the complete variable domain is SAVISQKPSRDICQRGTSLTIQCQVDSQVTMMFWYRQQPGQSLTLIATANQGSEATYESGFVIDKFPISRPNLTFSTLTVSNMSPEDSSIYLCSVPRGQTNYGYTFGSGTRLTVV.

The genes are TRBV18 and TRBJ2-7; TRBD1 agrees at 11 bases. Trimming took 5 bases from V and 6 from J; bases not matched to a gene: 3. This CDR3 is 13 amino acids long. Germline V lookup: CDR1 KGHSH, CDR2 LQKENI. CDR3 residues: CASSTGTGGEQYF. In nucleotides, the CDR3 is TGTGCCAGCTCAACCGGGACAGGGGGCGAGCAGTACTTC.

This chain joins TRBV7-8 and TRBJ1-5; TRBD1 matches 7 bases. This CDR3 has 15 amino acids. The V and J ends lost 0 bases and 7 bases, in that order; junction bases with no gene match: 6. Germline V lookup: CDR1 SGHVS, CDR2 FQNEAQ. The CDR3 DNA follows: TGTGCCAGCAGCTTAGCCGCAGGGGGTAGGCAGCCCCAGCATTTT. The encoded protein is CASSLAAGGRQPQHF.

The table lists this clone with a few counts. J is TRBJ2-7 and V is TRBV19, with a weak D call TRBD1 (5 bases). Trimming stripped 2 bases from V and 4 bases from J, with 6 bases between. This CDR3 has 12 residues. CDR1 and CDR2 from the germline V gene are LNHDA and SQIVND (reference sequence). CDR3 residues: CASSIRGYEQYF. The CDR3 DNA follows: TGTGCCAGTAGTATAAGGGGATACGAGCAGTACTTC.

The chain combines TRBV10-3 with TRBJ2-3; 11 bases map to TRBD1. CDR3 length equals 16 residues. V gave up 6 bases and J gave up 7 bases; unmatched junction bases: 12. Germline V gene lookup returns CDR1 ENHRY and CDR2 SYGVKD. In DNA form, the CDR3 reads TGTGCCATCAGCCCCGGGGGGGGACAGGGGGTCTATACGCAGTATTTT. It specifies CAISPGGGQGVYTQYF.

The chain is built from TRBV5-6 and TRBJ2-1, with 8 bases that match TRBD1. Trimming cost V 4 bases and J 2 bases; bases outside gene matches: 14. Germline V gene data show CDR1 as SGHDT and CDR2 as YYEEEE. The CDR3 covers 18 residues. CDR3 nucleotides: TGTGCCAGCAGCAGACCAACTGGGGACAGGTCAACCTACAATGAGCAGTTCTTC. It yields the protein CASSRPTGDRSTYNEQFF.

The V gene is TRBV4-2, the J gene TRBJ2-7, with TRBD2 matching 8 bases. The CDR3 is 16 amino acids. Germline V gene lookup returns CDR1 LGHNA and CDR2 YNFKEQ. Unmatched junction bases numbered 5, after V lost 0 bases and J lost 1 base. The CDR3 protein is CASSQDVGTSSYEQYF. The CDR3 DNA follows: TGTGCCAGCAGCCAAGATGTCGGGACTAGTTCCTACGAGCAGTACTTC.

V gene TRBV18 combines with J gene TRBJ2-7; a weak D match, TRBD1 (6 bases). Between the trimmed V and J ends, which lost 2 bases and 2 bases, there was a span of 7 bases. The germline gives CDR1 KGHSH, CDR2 LQKENI. The CDR3 loop spans 13 amino acids. CDR3 DNA sequence: TGTGCCAGCTCACCAGGGACAACCTACGAGCAGTACTTC. It translates to CASSPGTTYEQYF.

This chain joins TRBV10-1 and TRBJ1-2; possibly TRBD1 for D (6 bases). The germline V and J ends were trimmed by 5 bases and 7 bases, with 23 bases remaining between them. The CDR3 spans 16 residues. From germline, CDR1 is WNHNN and CDR2 SYGVQD (reference sequence). The CDR3 bases are TGCGCCAGCAGTAACGGGACACCGTGGAACCGCGGTGGCTACACCTTC. As protein: CASSNGTPWNRGGYTF.

This chain links TRBV9 with TRBJ2-7, with 8 bases lining up with TRBD1. V shed 4 bases and J 2 bases; nucleotides not matched to a gene: 8. The germline gives CDR1 SGDLS, CDR2 YYNGEE. The CDR3 length is 15 residues. CDR3 DNA: TGTGCCAGCAGCCCCTTAGAGGACAGGGCCTACGAGCAGTACTTC. Encoded protein: CASSPLEDRAYEQYF. Complete variable domain (other parts from reference TRBV9 and TRBJ2-7): DSGVTQTPKHLITATGQRVTLRCSPRSGDLSVYWYQQSLDQGLQFLIQYYNGEERAKGNILERFSAQQFPDLHSELNLSSLELGDSALYFCASSPLEDRAYEQYFGPGTRLTVT.

The V call is TRBV19, the J call TRBJ1-6; 10 nucleotides line up with TRBD1. V lost 3 bases, J lost 9 bases, and 5 bases stayed unmatched. The length of the CDR3 is 15 residues. CDR1 is LNHDA and CDR2 is SQIVND in the germline V gene (reference sequence). The CDR3 reads CASSIRTGGRSPLHF. CDR3 nucleotides: TGTGCCAGTAGTATCCGGACAGGGGGACGTTCACCCCTCCACTTT.

The chain is built from TRBV11-2 and TRBJ1-6; D possibly corresponds to TRBD1 (6 bases). The ends were cut back, 5 bases at V and 6 bases at J, with 17 bases in the middle. Germline CDR1 is SGHAT and CDR2 is FQNNGV. The CDR3 is 16 amino acids. The CDR3 is CASSKTGGGGNSPLHF. The CDR3 nucleotides are TGTGCCAGCAGCAAGACTGGGGGGGGCGGTAATTCACCCCTCCACTTT.

The CDR3 protein is CASNVGDRGYTEAFF. DNA for the CDR3: TGTGCCAGCAACGTAGGGGACAGGGGGTACACTGAAGCTTTCTTT. This chain uses TRBV5-5 with TRBJ1-1, with 11 positions matching TRBD1. The CDR3 covers 15 residues. The V gene end was trimmed by 6 bases and the J gene end by 3 bases; junction bases not matched to a gene: 7. CDR1 is SGHKS and CDR2 is YYEKEE in the germline V gene (reference sequence). Based on the CDR3 plus reference TRBV5-5 and TRBJ1-1, the full variable domain is DAGVTQSPTHLIKTRGQQVTLRCSPISGHKSVSWYQQVLGQGPQFIFQYYEKEERGRGNFPDRFSARQFPNYSSELNVNALLLGDSALYLCASNVGDRGYTEAFFGQGTRLTVV.

The chain links TRBV7-9 to TRBJ2-6; D gene ambiguous. V was trimmed by 10 bases and J by 7 bases, leaving 20 bases between them. The CDR3 extends over 15 amino acids. Looked up from germline, CDR1 is SEHNR and CDR2 is FQNEAQ (reference sequence). The CDR3 DNA is TGTGCCACCGCACAAACAGTCTCTCCCGCCAACGTCCTGACTTTC. Its translation is CATAQTVSPANVLTF.

Here the CDR3 reads CASSSRTSPYEQYF. The CDR3 bases are TGTGCCAGCAGTTCCCGTACTAGCCCCTACGAGCAGTACTTC. The chain has TRBV6-5 and TRBJ2-7, with TRBD2 as a possible D gene (6 bases). Germline lookup yields CDR1 MNHEY and CDR2 SVGAGI. V was shortened by 4 bases and J by 2 bases, with 12 bases between the two germline ends. The CDR3 is made up of 14 amino acids.

The rearrangement uses TRBV25-1 and TRBJ1-2, with TRBD1 matching over 7 bases. This CDR3 contains 13 residues. Germline CDR1 and CDR2: MGHDK and SYGVNS. With 5 bases clipped from V and 4 bases from J, the junction kept 4 bases outside the gene matches. This CDR3 reads CASSSGTVYGYTF. The CDR3 DNA reads TGTGCCAGCAGTTCCGGGACAGTCTATGGCTACACCTTC.

The chain joins TRBV24-1 to TRBJ1-5; D not resolved. V lost 1 base and J 6 bases, leaving 18 bases between the germline ends. The CDR3 covers 17 residues. Germline V gives CDR1 KGHDR, CDR2 SFDVKD. The CDR3 nucleotides read TGTGCCACCAGTGATTTCGCGGTCAGAGTAAAGGCTCAGCCCCAGCATTTT. Encoded protein: CATSDFAVRVKAQPQHF.

The chain uses TRBV5-6 and TRBJ1-4; D not certain. CDR1 SGHDT and CDR2 YYEEEE come from the germline V gene. The CDR3 is made up of 15 amino acids. The V end was cut by 3 bases, the J end by 8 bases, with 17 bases between. The CDR3 sequence: CASSSHGVPGEKLFF. As DNA, the CDR3 is TGTGCCAGCAGCTCCCACGGGGTCCCGGGGGAAAAACTGTTTTTT.

The rearrangement uses TRBV6-5 and TRBJ1-4; 7 bases line up with TRBD1. This CDR3 is built from 13 residues. Unmatched junction bases numbered 7, after V lost 7 bases and J lost 8 bases. Per germline, CDR1 MNHEY and CDR2 SVGAGI. CDR3 region: CASTDRVGEKLFF. DNA of the CDR3: TGTGCCAGCACAGACAGGGTGGGCGAAAAACTGTTTTTT.

V and J are TRBV9 and TRBJ2-1; D is perhaps TRBD2 (6 bases). V was pared by 4 bases and J by 10 bases, with 15 bases between. Germline V lookup: CDR1 SGDLS, CDR2 YYNGEE. This CDR3 is built from 13 residues. The CDR3 sequence is CASSPKIGGEQFF. The CDR3 DNA sequence: TGTGCCAGCAGCCCTAAAATCGGGGGAGAGCAGTTCTTC.

The V and J genes are TRBV7-9 and TRBJ1-1; no reliable D call. In germline, CDR1 is SEHNR, CDR2 FQNEAQ (reference sequence). CDR3 size: 15 residues. The germline V and J ends were trimmed by 5 bases and 3 bases, with 16 bases remaining between them. The CDR3: CASSKGPGGYTEAFF. CDR3 in DNA: TGTGCCAGCAGCAAGGGTCCAGGAGGGTACACTGAAGCTTTCTTT.